These 11 T cell receptor beta chains came from one sample sequenced in a study of response to subunit inactivated influenza vaccine. TCRdb ran MiXCR on the RT-PCR reads and lists one entry per CDR3 protein. The repertoire consists of under 850,000 distinct CDR3 sequences, with 18% occurring once and the leading ten covering approximately 10%. The input for sequencing was PBMCs from blood, taken 5 days after vaccination. All receptors derive from a man aged 50 or older who received an inactivated influenza vaccine.

V and J are TRBV6-1 and TRBJ1-1, with D uncertain. Germline V gene sequence: CDR1 MNHNS, CDR2 SASEGT. The CDR3 sequence is 16 residues long. Trimming cost V 3 bases and J 1 base, with 15 bases left between them. The CDR3 bases are TGTGCCAGCAGTGACCGAATGTTGGGGAGGAACACTGAAGCTTTCTTT. It codes for CASSDRMLGRNTEAFF.

This clonotype was seen a handful of times. V usage is TRBV29-1 and J usage is TRBJ1-1; 7 bases are shared with TRBD1. The CDR3 covers 14 residues. The V gene end was trimmed by 5 bases and the J gene end by 4 bases; junction bases not matched to a gene: 10. Germline CDR1 is SQVTM and CDR2 is ANQGSEA. The CDR3 reads CSVWAQGRRTEAFF. In DNA form, the CDR3 reads TGCAGCGTTTGGGCACAGGGGAGGCGCACTGAAGCTTTCTTT.

This clonotype occurred a few times. The rearrangement links TRBV12-3 or TRBV12-4 to TRBJ2-5, with TRBD2 matching 8 bases. The CDR3 runs to 16 residues. V trimming: 1 base; J trimming: 5 bases; junction bases outside the gene matches: 9. The CDR3 region is CASSLVPAGAVETQYF. CDR3 in DNA: TGTGCCAGCAGTTTAGTTCCAGCGGGAGCGGTGGAGACCCAGTACTTC.

This clonotype has a handful of counts. The chain recombines TRBV25-1 with TRBJ1-6; 8 bases are a match to TRBD1. This CDR3 region has 15 residues. The V segment lost 6 bases and the J segment 9 bases; nucleotides outside the gene matches: 10. Germline V lookup: CDR1 MGHDK, CDR2 SYGVNS. CDR3: CASSSTGTGGSPLHF. In nucleotides, the CDR3 is TGTGCCAGCAGCTCAACCGGGACAGGCGGTTCACCCCTCCACTTT. Full variable domain (outside the CDR3, taken from reference TRBV25-1 and TRBJ1-6): EADIYQTPRYLVIGTGKKITLECSQTMGHDKMYWYQQDPGMELHLIHYSYGVNSTEKGDLSSESTVSRIRTEHFPLTLESARPSHTSQYLCASSSTGTGGSPLHFGNGTRLTVT.

This clonotype showed up just a few times. The CDR3 nucleotides are TGTGCCAGCAGTTACTCGACTCCAGTTTCGGAAAGCTACGAGCAGTACTTC. Protein product: CASSYSTPVSESYEQYF. The chain has TRBV6-5 and TRBJ2-7, with D uncertain. V was cut by 0 bases and J by 3 bases, with 18 bases left in between. Germline lookup yields CDR1 MNHEY and CDR2 SVGAGI. The CDR3 extends over 17 amino acids.

This clonotype came up a few times. This chain connects TRBV12-3 or TRBV12-4 to TRBJ2-3; 8 bases are a match to TRBD1. Unmatched junction bases numbered 7, after V lost 1 base and J lost 7 bases. The CDR3 contains 15 residues. The CDR3 sequence is CASSLGTGSLNTQYF. CDR3 in DNA: TGTGCCAGCAGTTTAGGGACAGGGAGCTTGAATACGCAGTATTTT.

The chain uses TRBV5-5 and TRBJ2-5; TRBD1 matches 7 bases. Germline V CDR1 and CDR2: SGHKS, YYEKEE (reference sequence). The CDR3 has 15 residues. J lost 2 bases, V lost 4 bases, and 8 bases had no gene match. The CDR3 region has the DNA TGTGCCAGCAGCCCCACCGGACAGGTTCAAGAGACCCAGTACTTC. Translation: CASSPTGQVQETQYF.

The table lists this clonotype with a count of one. The CDR3 here is CASSVWREERNTQYF. The CDR3 bases are TGTGCCAGCAGTGTCTGGCGGGAGGAACGAAATACGCAGTATTTT. The chain uses TRBV25-1 and TRBJ2-3; 8 bases line up with TRBD2. Germline CDR1 is MGHDK and CDR2 is SYGVNS. This CDR3 contains 15 residues. After removal of 4 bases from V and 7 bases from J, the junction contained 10 bases not matched to a gene.

The table lists this clonotype with a few counts. The V and J genes are TRBV29-1 and TRBJ2-6; D remains unclear. This CDR3 contains 15 residues. Trimming shortened V by 6 bases and J by 1 base, and 13 bases separated the two germline ends. CDR1 and CDR2 (germline): SQVTM, ANQGSEA. DNA of the CDR3: TGCAGCGTCGTCGGCGTGGGATCTGGGGCCAACGTCCTGACTTTC. Translation gives CSVVGVGSGANVLTF.

V is TRBV7-9 and J is TRBJ1-2, with 7 bases identical to TRBD1. CDR1 is SEHNR, CDR2 FQNEAQ, per germline (reference sequence). J was trimmed by 2 bases and V by 5 bases; bases with no gene match: 5. The CDR3 is made up of 14 amino acids. CDR3 DNA sequence: TGTGCCAGCAGCCCCGGACAGGAGAACTATGGCTACACCTTC. Encoded protein: CASSPGQENYGYTF.

The rearrangement joins TRBV29-1 to TRBJ2-1; a possible D gene is TRBD1 (6 bases). The CDR3 consists of 14 residues. V lost 4 bases to trimming and J lost 9 bases, with 19 bases between them. Germline lookup yields CDR1 SQVTM and CDR2 ANQGSEA. The CDR3 reads CSVGSQGITSEQFF. CDR3 bases: TGCAGCGTTGGTAGCCAGGGGATAACAAGTGAGCAGTTCTTC.